This T cell receptor (beta chain) is drawn from a study of blood T cell repertoires in COVID-19. Original processing notes: Amplification from reference gene primers served as the basis for estimated nucleated cell counts. TCRdb's table, derived via immunoSEQ multiplex PCR, lists solely in-frame clones and lacks some. V and J calls and clone size follow that table, whereas D and trimming were derived from the DNA. Among 250,000 to 350,000 clones, around 90% were seen once, and the ten largest hold around 4.4%. Participants came from 24 US areas, aged roughly 18 to 90 years. Which cohort a participant joined came from the clinical history participants gave. Germline V gene data show CDR1 as SQVTM and CDR2 as ANQGSEA. CDR3 size: 13 residues. With V trimmed by 6 bases and J by 6 bases, 6 bases remained unmatched. The sample holds a few counts of this clone.

This receptor was identified in a woman aged 18-29 years with acute COVID-19. Sequencing was done on a sample of PBMCs or T cells enriched from blood (not recorded which). The chain links TRBV29-1 to TRBJ1-1, with 11 bases aligning to TRBD1. The CDR3 here is CSVLRDRGSEAFF. DNA of the CDR3: TGCAGCGTCCTCCGGGACAGGGGGTCTGAAGCTTTCTTT. The whole variable domain, remainder taken from reference TRBV29-1 and TRBJ1-1, is SAVISQKPSRDICQRGTSLTIQCQVDSQVTMMFWYRQQPGQSLTLIATANQGSEATYESGFVIDKFPISRPNLTFSTLTVSNMSPEDSSIYLCSVLRDRGSEAFFGQGTRLTVV.